These 30 T cell receptor beta chains came from one sample sequenced in a study of T cell responses to AZD1222 COVID-19 vaccine. The table came from immunoSEQ multiplex PCR; TCRdb's copy has only in-frame clones and leaves some out. The sample has tens of thousands of clones; approximately 90% are singletons. Specimen: peripheral blood, collected on day 0 of AZD1222 vaccination. These receptors were taken from an adult in good health.

This chain connects TRBV18 to TRBJ2-1; D unclear. CDR3 length equals 14 residues. Trimming stripped 0 bases from V and 2 bases from J, with 5 bases between. Germline-derived CDR1 and CDR2 are KGHSH and LQKENI. CDR3 in amino acids: CASSPPGPYNEQFF. As DNA, the CDR3 is TGTGCCAGCTCACCACCAGGGCCCTACAATGAGCAGTTCTTC.

CDR3 loop: CASSLGFGGNQETQYF. Here the CDR3 DNA reads TGTGCCAGCAGCTTAGGGTTCGGGGGAAATCAAGAGACCCAGTACTTC. This chain links TRBV7-9 with TRBJ2-5; D possibly corresponds to TRBD2 (6 bases). The germline gives CDR1 SEHNR, CDR2 FQNEAQ (reference sequence). Trimming took off 1 base at V and 2 bases at J, with 14 bases between the two ends. This CDR3 spans 16 amino acids.

The rearrangement uses TRBV5-4 and TRBJ2-5; the D gene could be TRBD1 or TRBD2 (5 bases each). Germline CDR1 and CDR2: SGHNT and YYREEE (reference sequence). The CDR3 covers 14 residues. V dropped 2 bases and J dropped 0 bases, with 8 bases sitting between them. Here the CDR3 DNA reads TGTGCCAGCAGCTTCGAGGGGTACCAAGAGACCCAGTACTTC. It yields the protein CASSFEGYQETQYF.

The chain joins TRBV5-4 to TRBJ2-2; 8 bases are a match to TRBD2. The CDR3 loop spans 18 amino acids. The germline gives CDR1 SGHNT, CDR2 YYREEE (reference sequence). V trimming: 2 bases; J trimming: 6 bases; junction bases outside the gene matches: 15. This chain's CDR3 is CASSFPGTRSEAAGELFF. The CDR3 nucleotides read TGTGCCAGCAGCTTCCCTGGGACTAGGTCCGAGGCTGCCGGGGAGCTGTTTTTT. The whole variable domain, remainder taken from reference TRBV5-4 and TRBJ2-2, is ETGVTQSPTHLIKTRGQQVTLRCSSQSGHNTVSWYQQALGQGPQFIFQYYREEENGRGNFPPRFSGLQFPNYSSELNVNALELDDSALYLCASSFPGTRSEAAGELFFGEGSRLTVL.

V gene TRBV3-1 (or the pseudogene TRBV3-2) combines with J gene TRBJ2-2, with D unclear. This CDR3 is 15 amino acids long. CDR1 LGHDT and CDR2 YNNKEL come from the germline V gene (reference sequence). Trimming cost V 4 bases and J 2 bases, with 11 bases left between them. DNA of the CDR3: TGTGCCAGCAGCCGGTCCCCCGCTAACACCGGGGAGCTGTTTTTT. Encoded protein: CASSRSPANTGELFF.

J is TRBJ1-3 and V is TRBV18; TRBD1 might be the D (6 bases). Trimming removed 3 bases at V and 0 bases at J, with 6 bases between. CDR3 size: 14 residues. Germline CDR1 reads KGHSH; CDR2 reads LQKENI. In DNA form, the CDR3 reads TGTGCCAGCTCACCGGACAGCTCTGGAAACACCATATATTTT. It specifies CASSPDSSGNTIYF. Full variable domain (rest looked up from reference TRBV18 and TRBJ1-3): NAGVMQNPRHLVRRRGQEARLRCSPMKGHSHVYWYRQLPEEGLKFMVYLQKENIIDESGMPKERFSAEFPKEGPSILRIQQVVRGDSAAYFCASSPDSSGNTIYFGEGSWLTVV.

V gene TRBV16 combines with J gene TRBJ1-4; the D gene is possibly TRBD1 (5 bases). CDR1 and CDR2 (germline): KGHSY, FQNENV. This CDR3 has 16 residues. The germline V and J ends were trimmed by 3 bases and 1 base, with 12 bases remaining between them. This CDR3 reads CASSHSSGLTNEKLFF. CDR3 coding DNA: TGTGCCAGCAGCCATTCGTCAGGGTTAACTAATGAAAAACTGTTTTTT. The whole variable domain, remainder taken from reference TRBV16 and TRBJ1-4, is GEEVAQTPKHLVRGEGQKAKLYCAPIKGHSYVFWYQQVLKNEFKFLISFQNENVFDETGMPKERFSAKCLPNSPCSLEIQATKLEDSAVYFCASSHSSGLTNEKLFFGSGTQLSVL.

CDR3 sequence: CASSPAQNQPQHF. The CDR3 DNA follows: TGTGCCAGCAGTCCGGCGCAGAATCAGCCCCAGCATTTT. The V and J genes are TRBV2 and TRBJ1-5; D not certain. The CDR3 loop spans 13 amino acids. V lost 5 bases and J 4 bases, leaving 9 bases between the germline ends. Germline values: CDR1 SNHLY, CDR2 FYNNEI.

This rearrangement joins TRBV5-1 to TRBJ2-2; D gene uncertain. Germline CDR1 and CDR2: SGHRS and YFSETQ. This CDR3 has 17 residues. The ends were cut back, 5 bases at V and 0 bases at J, with 17 bases in the middle. The CDR3, as DNA: TGCGCCAGCAGAAACATACTGAGGACGACGAACACCGGGGAGCTGTTTTTT. Translation gives CASRNILRTTNTGELFF. The full variable domain, with the rest looked up from reference TRBV5-1 and TRBJ2-2, is KAGVTQTPRYLIKTRGQQVTLSCSPISGHRSVSWYQQTPGQGLQFLFEYFSETQRNKGNFPGRFSGRQFSNSRSEMNVSTLELGDSALYLCASRNILRTTNTGELFFGEGSRLTVL.

The V gene is TRBV28, the J gene TRBJ1-2; 8 positions match TRBD1. Germline CDR1 reads MDHEN; CDR2 reads SYDVKM. The CDR3 extends over 14 amino acids. Trimming removed 7 bases from V and 9 bases from J; junction bases left unmatched: 13. The CDR3 loop is CASTIQEAGGSYTF. CDR3 nucleotide sequence: TGTGCCAGCACCATTCAGGAGGCAGGGGGCAGCTACACCTTC.

CDR3 in amino acids: CASSLLSGGADEQYF. CDR3 in DNA: TGCGCCAGCAGCTTGCTTAGCGGGGGGGCCGACGAGCAGTACTTC. The chain joins TRBV5-1 to TRBJ2-7, with 11 bases matching TRBD2. The CDR3 contains 15 residues. CDR1 is SGHRS, CDR2 YFSETQ, per germline. Losses at the gene ends were 1 base for V and 5 bases for J; bases not matched to a gene: 5.

The rearrangement uses TRBV5-1 and TRBJ2-7; 7 bases are a match to TRBD1. Germline V gene lookup returns CDR1 SGHRS and CDR2 YFSETQ. This CDR3 has 15 residues. The V and J ends lost 4 bases and 1 base, in that order; junction bases with no gene match: 8. This chain's CDR3 is CASSLNPTGSYEQYF. DNA for the CDR3: TGCGCCAGCAGCCTGAACCCGACAGGGTCCTACGAGCAGTACTTC. The full variable domain, completed using reference TRBV5-1 and TRBJ2-7, is KAGVTQTPRYLIKTRGQQVTLSCSPISGHRSVSWYQQTPGQGLQFLFEYFSETQRNKGNFPGRFSGRQFSNSRSEMNVSTLELGDSALYLCASSLNPTGSYEQYFGPGTRLTVT.

This chain uses TRBV5-6 with TRBJ1-2; D remains ambiguous. Germline V CDR1 and CDR2: SGHDT, YYEEEE. The CDR3 length is 18 residues. V lost 5 bases, J lost 3 bases, and 26 bases lay in between. The CDR3, as DNA: TGTGCCAGCAGAACAAGTCCTACCTTCTCAGCCATGGACTATGGCTACACCTTC. Amino acids: CASRTSPTFSAMDYGYTF.

The chain is built from TRBV5-1 and TRBJ2-7, with TRBD1 identical over 7 bases. J gave up 2 bases and V 3 bases, and 5 bases lay outside the gene matches. The CDR3 contains 14 residues. The germline CDR1 and CDR2 sequences are SGHRS and YFSETQ. The CDR3 region has the DNA TGCGCCAGCAGCTCCGGGACAGTGACCTACGAGCAGTACTTC. Translating gives CASSSGTVTYEQYF. Variable domain in full (rest from reference TRBV5-1 and TRBJ2-7): KAGVTQTPRYLIKTRGQQVTLSCSPISGHRSVSWYQQTPGQGLQFLFEYFSETQRNKGNFPGRFSGRQFSNSRSEMNVSTLELGDSALYLCASSSGTVTYEQYFGPGTRLTVT.

The chain couples TRBV29-1 to TRBJ1-3, with D perhaps matching TRBD1 (6 bases). CDR1 and CDR2 from the germline V gene are SQVTM and ANQGSEA. The CDR3 is 13 residues long. Deletions cut 7 bases from V and 0 bases from J, with 10 bases between. The CDR3 nucleotides are TGCAGCGCGACAGGTTCCTCTGGAAACACCATATATTTT. Amino acids: CSATGSSGNTIYF.

The J gene is TRBJ2-3, the V gene TRBV5-4; 10 bases are shared with TRBD2. Germline CDR1 and CDR2: SGHNT and YYREEE (reference sequence). The junction had 5 bases not matched to a gene; V was cut back by 0 bases and J by 4 bases. The CDR3 runs 16 residues. CDR3 nucleotides: TGTGCCAGCAGCTTGGCTAGCGGGGGACGCGCAGATACGCAGTATTTT. It yields the protein CASSLASGGRADTQYF.

This clone is a singleton in its sample. This chain uses TRBV9 with TRBJ1-2; TRBD1 might be the D (5 bases). The V gene lost 4 bases and the J gene lost 4 bases, with 17 bases spanning the gap. Germline V gene data show CDR1 as SGDLS and CDR2 as YYNGEE. This CDR3 comprises 15 residues. The CDR3 is CASSSQVGAGYGYTF. The CDR3 DNA sequence: TGTGCCAGCAGCTCCCAGGTCGGGGCGGGCTATGGCTACACCTTC.

The chain employs TRBV4-1 and TRBJ1-2, with 7 bases that match TRBD1. The V gene end was trimmed by 2 bases and the J gene end by 2 bases; junction bases not matched to a gene: 5. The CDR3 loop spans 15 amino acids. CDR1 is MGHRA and CDR2 is YSYEKL in the germline V gene. CDR3 loop: CASSQPLDRNYGYTF. In DNA, the CDR3 is TGCGCCAGCAGCCAACCCTTGGACAGGAACTATGGCTACACCTTC.

This rearrangement joins TRBV5-6 to TRBJ2-3; TRBD2 agrees at 13 bases. V lost 8 bases to trimming and J lost 2 bases; unmatched junction nucleotides: 5. CDR1 and CDR2 (germline): SGHDT, YYEEEE. This CDR3 spans 15 amino acids. The CDR3 nucleotides are TGTGCCAGATTGACTAGCGGGGGGCTCACAGATACGCAGTATTTT. Translating it yields CARLTSGGLTDTQYF.

V gene TRBV6-5 combines with J gene TRBJ1-1; weak D call: TRBD1 (5 bases). Trimming stripped 3 bases from V and 4 bases from J, with 15 bases between. CDR1 is MNHEY and CDR2 is SVGAGI in the germline V gene. This CDR3 is built from 15 residues. This chain's CDR3 is CASSYFMGEGTEAFF. CDR3 coding DNA: TGTGCCAGCAGTTATTTCATGGGGGAAGGCACTGAAGCTTTCTTT.

The chain links TRBV4-1 to TRBJ1-5, with D maybe TRBD1 (5 bases). Looked up from germline, CDR1 is MGHRA and CDR2 is YSYEKL. This CDR3 spans 15 amino acids. V shed 4 bases and J shed 4 bases, with 14 bases lying between them. The CDR3 DNA reads as TGCGCCAGCAGCCCAACTGCGGGGGGGAATCAGCCCCAGCATTTT. It encodes CASSPTAGGNQPQHF.

The V call is TRBV6-1, the J call TRBJ2-7; D remains ambiguous. Germline-derived CDR1 and CDR2 are MNHNS and SASEGT. There are 16 residues in the CDR3. The V and J ends lost 0 bases and 3 bases respectively, with 15 bases between them. Here the CDR3 reads CASSEARLNTDYEQYF. The CDR3 DNA follows: TGTGCCAGCAGTGAAGCCCGATTGAACACAGACTACGAGCAGTACTTC.

The V and J genes are TRBV9 and TRBJ2-5; 7 bases agree with TRBD1. The trim removed 0 bases at V and 1 base at J, leaving 6 bases unmatched. This CDR3 has 16 amino acids. Germline V lookup: CDR1 SGDLS, CDR2 YYNGEE. CDR3 in amino acids: CASSVDPGTAQETQYF. CDR3 sequence (DNA): TGTGCCAGCAGCGTAGACCCCGGGACAGCCCAAGAGACCCAGTACTTC.

The chain joins TRBV2 to TRBJ2-3, with TRBD1 matching 7 bases. The length of the CDR3 is 14 residues. Germline V lookup: CDR1 SNHLY, CDR2 FYNNEI. Trimming took 9 bases from V and 8 from J; bases not matched to a gene: 14. The CDR3 region is CASRRDSEFGTQYF. Written as DNA, the CDR3 is TGTGCCAGTCGCCGGGACAGTGAGTTCGGTACGCAGTATTTT. Full variable domain (outside the CDR3, taken from reference TRBV2 and TRBJ2-3): EPEVTQTPSHQVTQMGQEVILRCVPISNHLYFYWYRQILGQKVEFLVSFYNNEISEKSEIFDDQFSVERPDGSNFTLKIRSTKLEDSAMYFCASRRDSEFGTQYFGPGTRLTVL.

The count of this clone is one. The chain joins TRBV29-1 to TRBJ2-7, with 15 bases matching TRBD2. Germline V CDR1 and CDR2: SQVTM, ANQGSEA. V lost 6 bases and J lost 7; bases outside the gene matches: 10. The CDR3 totals 15 residues. The CDR3 region is CSVGLAGGRSGEQYF. The CDR3 DNA is TGCAGCGTCGGACTAGCGGGGGGGCGGAGTGGTGAGCAGTACTTC.

The chain employs TRBV5-4 and TRBJ2-5; 10 positions agree with TRBD2. Per germline, CDR1 SGHNT and CDR2 YYREEE (reference sequence). CDR3 length: 17 amino acids. With 0 bases clipped from V and 2 bases from J, the junction kept 7 bases outside the gene matches. This CDR3 reads CASSLGELAGWQETQYF. CDR3 DNA sequence: TGTGCCAGCAGCTTGGGGGAACTAGCGGGGTGGCAAGAGACCCAGTACTTC.

This clone was detected only once. The V and J genes are TRBV9 and TRBJ2-3; 13 bases are a match to TRBD2. CDR1 is SGDLS, CDR2 YYNGEE, per germline. The V and J ends lost 3 bases and 2 bases, in that order; junction bases with no gene match: 6. The CDR3 length is 17 residues. The CDR3 DNA reads as TGTGCCAGCAGCGGGACTAGCGGGGGAGGGTACACAGATACGCAGTATTTT. It yields the protein CASSGTSGGGYTDTQYF.

This clone occurred once. The J gene is TRBJ2-2, the V gene TRBV5-1; 8 bases match TRBD1. The ends lost 3 bases at V and 5 bases at J; junction bases unmatched: 3. Germline CDR1 reads SGHRS; CDR2 reads YFSETQ. This CDR3 has 14 amino acids. The chain's CDR3 is CASSSYRGTGELFF. The CDR3 DNA reads as TGCGCCAGCAGCTCCTACAGGGGGACCGGGGAGCTGTTTTTT.

The chain is built from TRBV30 and TRBJ2-5, with unresolved D. The CDR3 covers 14 residues. CDR1 and CDR2 (germline): GTSNPN, SVGIG (reference sequence). Trimming cost V 0 bases and J 1 base, with 9 bases left between them. The CDR3 spells CAWSVTHPQETQYF. As DNA, the CDR3 is TGTGCCTGGAGTGTAACGCATCCCCAAGAGACCCAGTACTTC.

This chain connects TRBV27 to TRBJ2-7; D not resolved. There are 11 residues in the CDR3. The V end was cut by 10 bases, the J end by 4 bases, with 11 bases between. The germline CDR1 and CDR2 sequences are MNHEY and SMNVEV (reference sequence). The chain's CDR3 is CATRIGYEQYF. The CDR3 nucleotides are TGTGCCACCCGAATAGGTTACGAGCAGTACTTC.